This TCR beta chain was profiled in a study of T cells in localized non-small cell lung cancer. Concerning this clone: No antigen is known for it.

Germline-derived CDR1 and CDR2 are MNHNS and SASEGT. Deletions cut 4 bases from V and 2 bases from J, with 15 bases between. CDR3 length: 16 residues. Study-wide points: As only one tumor region underwent sequencing, heterogeneity remains possible. Appearances in adjacent lung were noted for a median approximately 58 of the top 100 tumor clones.

The repertoire was sequenced with immunoSEQ multiplex PCR; TCRdb's copy has only in-frame clones and lacks some. In the table there are some 90,000 clones, over 80% of which are singletons. The V gene is TRBV6-1, the J gene TRBJ1-5; D possibly corresponds to TRBD1 (6 bases). The receptor was derived from a man aged 40-75 years with stage I squamous cell lung carcinoma. Source: peripheral blood, taken before any cancer treatment. The CDR3 loop is CASSALQGSGNQPQHF. CDR3 DNA sequence: TGTGCCAGCAGTGCCTTACAGGGTTCGGGCAATCAGCCCCAGCATTTT.